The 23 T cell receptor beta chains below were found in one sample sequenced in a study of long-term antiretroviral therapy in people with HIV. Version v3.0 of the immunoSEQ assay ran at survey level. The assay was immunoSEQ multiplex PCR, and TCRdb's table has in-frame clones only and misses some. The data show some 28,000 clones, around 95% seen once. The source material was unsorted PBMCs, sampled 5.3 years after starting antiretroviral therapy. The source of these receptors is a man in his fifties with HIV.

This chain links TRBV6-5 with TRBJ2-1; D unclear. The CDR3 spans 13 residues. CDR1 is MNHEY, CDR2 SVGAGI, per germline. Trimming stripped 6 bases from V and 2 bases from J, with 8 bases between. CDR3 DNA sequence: TGTGCCAGCAGGGTGCCCGCCTACAATGAGCAGTTCTTC. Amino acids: CASRVPAYNEQFF.

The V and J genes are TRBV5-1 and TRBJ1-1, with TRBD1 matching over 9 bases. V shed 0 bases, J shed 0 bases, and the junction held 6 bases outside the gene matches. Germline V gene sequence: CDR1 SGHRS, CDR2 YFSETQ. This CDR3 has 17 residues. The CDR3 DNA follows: TGCGCCAGCAGCTTGGCCGGGACAGGGACCTTGAACACTGAAGCTTTCTTT. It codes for CASSLAGTGTLNTEAFF.

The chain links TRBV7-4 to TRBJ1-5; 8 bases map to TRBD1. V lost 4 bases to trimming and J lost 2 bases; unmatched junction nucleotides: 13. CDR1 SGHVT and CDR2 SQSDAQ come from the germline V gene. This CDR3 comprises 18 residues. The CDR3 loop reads CASSSYGTGPFGNQPQHF. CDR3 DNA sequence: TGTGCCAGCAGCTCCTACGGGACAGGCCCATTTGGCAATCAGCCCCAGCATTTT.

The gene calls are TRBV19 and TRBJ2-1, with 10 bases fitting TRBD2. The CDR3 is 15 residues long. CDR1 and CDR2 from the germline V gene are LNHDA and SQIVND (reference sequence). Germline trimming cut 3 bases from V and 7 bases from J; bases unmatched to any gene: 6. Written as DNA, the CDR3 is TGTGCCAGTAGTATTATAAGCGGGGGGGCGAATGAGCAGTTCTTC. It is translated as CASSIISGGANEQFF.

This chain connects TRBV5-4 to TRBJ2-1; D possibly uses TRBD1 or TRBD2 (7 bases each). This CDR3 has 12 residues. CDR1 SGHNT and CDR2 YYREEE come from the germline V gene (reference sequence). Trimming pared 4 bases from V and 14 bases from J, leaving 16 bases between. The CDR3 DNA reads TGTGCCAGCAGCCGGGGACAGCGGGGAGAGTTCTTC. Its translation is CASSRGQRGEFF.

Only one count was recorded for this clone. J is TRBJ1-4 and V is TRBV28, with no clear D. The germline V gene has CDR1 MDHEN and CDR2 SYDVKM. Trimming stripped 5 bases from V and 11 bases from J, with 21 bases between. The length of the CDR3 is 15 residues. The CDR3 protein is CASSRAGSQAGKLFF. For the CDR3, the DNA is TGTGCCAGCAGTCGTGCTGGCAGCCAAGCGGGCAAACTGTTTTTT. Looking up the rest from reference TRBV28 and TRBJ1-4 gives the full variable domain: DVKVTQSSRYLVKRTGEKVFLECVQDMDHENMFWYRQDPGLGLRLIYFSYDVKMKEKGDIPEGYSVSREKKERFSLILESASTNQTSMYLCASSRAGSQAGKLFFGSGTQLSVL.

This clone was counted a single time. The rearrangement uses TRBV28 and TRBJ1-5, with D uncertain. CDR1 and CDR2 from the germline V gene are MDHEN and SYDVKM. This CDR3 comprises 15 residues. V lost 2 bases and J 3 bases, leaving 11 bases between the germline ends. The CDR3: CASSLTYSDNQPQHF. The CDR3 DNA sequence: TGTGCCAGCAGTTTAACTTACAGTGACAATCAGCCCCAGCATTTT.

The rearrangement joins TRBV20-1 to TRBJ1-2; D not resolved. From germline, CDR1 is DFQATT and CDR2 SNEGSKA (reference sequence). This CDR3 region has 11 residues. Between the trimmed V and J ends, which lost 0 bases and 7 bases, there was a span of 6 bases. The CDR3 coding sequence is TGCAGTGCTAGAGACCCCTTTGGCTACACCTTC. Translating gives CSARDPFGYTF.

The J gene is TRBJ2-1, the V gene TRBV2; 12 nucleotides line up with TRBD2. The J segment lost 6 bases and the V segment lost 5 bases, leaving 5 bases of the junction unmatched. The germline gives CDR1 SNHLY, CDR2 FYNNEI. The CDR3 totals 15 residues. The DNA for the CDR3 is TGTGCCAGCAGTCCTAGCGGGGGGGCTTTCAATGAGCAGTTCTTC. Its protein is CASSPSGGAFNEQFF.

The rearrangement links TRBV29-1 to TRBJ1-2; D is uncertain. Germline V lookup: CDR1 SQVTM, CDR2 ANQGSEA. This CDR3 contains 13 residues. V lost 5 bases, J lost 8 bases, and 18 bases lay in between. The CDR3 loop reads CSVTRTWREGYTF. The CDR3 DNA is TGCAGCGTTACCCGGACCTGGAGGGAAGGCTACACCTTC.

CDR3 sequence (DNA): TGTGCCAGCAGATACAGGGGTGGGGAGCAGTACTTC. It is translated as CASRYRGGEQYF. The rearrangement uses TRBV27 and TRBJ2-7, with TRBD1 identical over 7 bases. V gave up 6 bases and J gave up 7 bases; unmatched junction bases: 6. The CDR3 loop spans 12 amino acids. Looked up from germline, CDR1 is MNHEY and CDR2 is SMNVEV (reference sequence).

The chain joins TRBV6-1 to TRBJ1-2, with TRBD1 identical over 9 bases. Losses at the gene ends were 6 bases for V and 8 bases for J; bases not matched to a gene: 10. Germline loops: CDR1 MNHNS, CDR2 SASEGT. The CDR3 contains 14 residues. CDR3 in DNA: TGTGCCAGCAGGACGACAGGGGGTCAGGGGGGCTACACCTTC. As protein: CASRTTGGQGGYTF.

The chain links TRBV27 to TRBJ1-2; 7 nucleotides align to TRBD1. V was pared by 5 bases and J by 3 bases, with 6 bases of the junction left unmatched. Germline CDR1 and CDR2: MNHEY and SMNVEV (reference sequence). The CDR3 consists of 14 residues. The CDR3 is CASSPPGQYYGYTF. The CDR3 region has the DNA TGTGCCAGCAGTCCTCCGGGACAGTACTATGGCTACACCTTC.

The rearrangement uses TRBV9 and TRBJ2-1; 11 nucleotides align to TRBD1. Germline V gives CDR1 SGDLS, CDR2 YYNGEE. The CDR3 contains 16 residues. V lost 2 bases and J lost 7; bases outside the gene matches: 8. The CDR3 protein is CASSVTGQGAQNEQFF. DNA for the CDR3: TGTGCCAGCAGCGTGACCGGACAGGGGGCGCAAAATGAGCAGTTCTTC.

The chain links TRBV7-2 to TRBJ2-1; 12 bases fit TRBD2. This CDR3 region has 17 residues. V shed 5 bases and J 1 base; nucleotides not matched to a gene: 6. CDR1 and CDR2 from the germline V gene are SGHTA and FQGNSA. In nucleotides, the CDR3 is TGTGCCAGCAGCCGGACTAGCGGGGCGCCATCCTACAATGAGCAGTTCTTC. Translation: CASSRTSGAPSYNEQFF.

CDR3 protein: CASSLDVQGINTEAFF. CDR3 bases: TGTGCCAGCAGCTTAGATGTCCAGGGAATCAACACTGAAGCTTTCTTT. V usage is TRBV7-6 and J usage is TRBJ1-1, with D possibly matching TRBD1 (5 bases). Germline V gene data show CDR1 as SGHVS and CDR2 as FNYEAQ. The V end lost 1 base, the J end lost 2 bases, and 14 bases lay between the germline ends. CDR3 length: 16 residues.

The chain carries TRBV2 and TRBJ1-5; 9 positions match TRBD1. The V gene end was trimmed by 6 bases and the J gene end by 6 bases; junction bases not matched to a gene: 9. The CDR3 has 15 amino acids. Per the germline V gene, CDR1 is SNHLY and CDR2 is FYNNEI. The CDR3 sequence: CASSSTGGSGQPQHF. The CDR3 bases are TGTGCCAGCAGCTCGACAGGGGGGTCGGGTCAGCCCCAGCATTTT.

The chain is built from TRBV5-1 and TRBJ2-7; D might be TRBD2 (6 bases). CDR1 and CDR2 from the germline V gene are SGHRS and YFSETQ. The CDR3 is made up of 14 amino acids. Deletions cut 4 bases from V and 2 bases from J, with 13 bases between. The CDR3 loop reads CASSGTAGTYEQYF. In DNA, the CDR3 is TGCGCCAGCAGCGGGACTGCCGGAACCTACGAGCAGTACTTC.

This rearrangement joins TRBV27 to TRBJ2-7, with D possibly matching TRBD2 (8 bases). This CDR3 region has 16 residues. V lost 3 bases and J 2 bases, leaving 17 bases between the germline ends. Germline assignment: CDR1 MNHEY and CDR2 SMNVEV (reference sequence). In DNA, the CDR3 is TGTGCCAGCAGTTTCGGGGGGGACAGTCTCACCTACGAGCAGTACTTC. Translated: CASSFGGDSLTYEQYF.

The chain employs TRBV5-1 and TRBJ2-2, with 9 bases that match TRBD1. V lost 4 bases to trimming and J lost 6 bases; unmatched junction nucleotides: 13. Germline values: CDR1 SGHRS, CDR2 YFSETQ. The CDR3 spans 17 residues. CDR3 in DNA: TGCGCCAGCAGCCCATGGTATAGGACAGGGGATTCCGGGGAGCTGTTTTTT. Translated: CASSPWYRTGDSGELFF.

CDR3 DNA: TGCAGCGTTCTCGGGACTAGTAGTTTAGATACGCAGTATTTT. This sequence encodes CSVLGTSSLDTQYF. V usage is TRBV29-1 and J usage is TRBJ2-3; 8 bases line up with TRBD2. This CDR3 contains 14 residues. Per the germline V gene, CDR1 is SQVTM and CDR2 is ANQGSEA. The V gene end was trimmed by 5 bases and the J gene end by 5 bases; junction bases not matched to a gene: 9.

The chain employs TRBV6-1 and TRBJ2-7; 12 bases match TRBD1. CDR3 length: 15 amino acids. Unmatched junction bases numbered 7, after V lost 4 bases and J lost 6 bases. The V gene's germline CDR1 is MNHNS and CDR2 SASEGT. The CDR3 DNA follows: TGTGCCAGCAGTGCCCGGGACAGGGGGCCGGGCGAGCAGTACTTC. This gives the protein CASSARDRGPGEQYF.

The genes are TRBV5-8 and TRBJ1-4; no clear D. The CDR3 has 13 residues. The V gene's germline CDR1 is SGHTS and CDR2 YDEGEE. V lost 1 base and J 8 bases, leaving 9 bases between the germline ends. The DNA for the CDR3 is TGTGCCAGCAGCTTGAAGGGAGGCGAAAAACTGTTTTTT. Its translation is CASSLKGGEKLFF.